This entry describes one T cell receptor (beta chain). Its antigen is not identified. This specimen comes from a study of T cells in narcolepsy. Looking at the study overall: Patients with NT1 or NT2 and healthy control donors were enrolled.

Broader study findings: Blood of same and different patients, but not healthy controls, reportedly held recurring autoreactive clonotypes. Same-patient CSF and blood CD4+ T cell clonotypes included HCRT-specific and TRIB2-specific autoreactive ones. Some memory CD4+ repertoires had no autoreactive clone sequences.

Clones were sequenced by immunoSEQ multiplex PCR, and TCRdb holds only the in-frame ones, with some missing. This table holds about 32,000 clones, almost 80% found once. V was pared by 4 bases and J by 6 bases, with 15 bases between. The germline CDR1 and CDR2 sequences are MNHEY and SVGAGI. The CDR3 totals 14 residues. The receptor's source is a human donor in good health. The sequencing input was memory (CD45RA-) CD4+ T cells from blood. The V call is TRBV6-5, the J call TRBJ1-1; D ambiguous. The CDR3 protein is CASSSKPQKAEAFF. Written as DNA, the CDR3 is TGTGCCAGCAGTTCAAAGCCGCAAAAGGCTGAAGCTTTCTTT.